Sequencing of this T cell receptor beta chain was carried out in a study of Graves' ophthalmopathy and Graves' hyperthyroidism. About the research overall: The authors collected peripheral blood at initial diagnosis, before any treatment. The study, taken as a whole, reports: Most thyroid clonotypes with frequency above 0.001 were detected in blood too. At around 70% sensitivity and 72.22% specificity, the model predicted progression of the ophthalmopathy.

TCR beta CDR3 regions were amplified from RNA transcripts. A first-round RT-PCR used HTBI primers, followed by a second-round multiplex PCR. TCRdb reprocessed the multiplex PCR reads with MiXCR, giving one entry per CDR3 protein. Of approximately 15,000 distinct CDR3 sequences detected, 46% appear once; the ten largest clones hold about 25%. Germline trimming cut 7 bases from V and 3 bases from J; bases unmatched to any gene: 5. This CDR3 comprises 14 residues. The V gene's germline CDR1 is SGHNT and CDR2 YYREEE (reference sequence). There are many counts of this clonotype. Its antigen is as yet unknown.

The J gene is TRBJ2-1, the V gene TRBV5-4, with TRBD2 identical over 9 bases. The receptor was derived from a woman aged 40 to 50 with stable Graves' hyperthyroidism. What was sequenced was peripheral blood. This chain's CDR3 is CASGETSGYNEQFF. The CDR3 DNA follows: TGTGCCAGCGGTGAGACTAGCGGCTACAATGAGCAGTTCTTC.